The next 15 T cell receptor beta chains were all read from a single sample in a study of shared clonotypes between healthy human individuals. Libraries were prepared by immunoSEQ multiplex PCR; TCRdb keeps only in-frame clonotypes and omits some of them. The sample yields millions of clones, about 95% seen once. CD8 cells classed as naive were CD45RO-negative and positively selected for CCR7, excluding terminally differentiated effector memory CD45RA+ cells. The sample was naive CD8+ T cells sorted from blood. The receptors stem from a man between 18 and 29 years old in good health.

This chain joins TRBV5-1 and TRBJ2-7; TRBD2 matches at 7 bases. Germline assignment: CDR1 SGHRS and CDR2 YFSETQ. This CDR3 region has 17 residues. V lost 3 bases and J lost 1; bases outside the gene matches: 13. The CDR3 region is CASSSGIGTGGSYEQYF. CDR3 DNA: TGCGCCAGCAGCTCCGGAATTGGAACGGGGGGTTCCTACGAGCAGTACTTC.

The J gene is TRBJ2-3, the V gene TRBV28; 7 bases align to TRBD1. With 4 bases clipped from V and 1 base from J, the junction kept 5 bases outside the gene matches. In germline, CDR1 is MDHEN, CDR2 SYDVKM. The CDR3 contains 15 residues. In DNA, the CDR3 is TGTGCCAGCAGTTCCCGACAGGGACGCACAGATACGCAGTATTTT. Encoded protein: CASSSRQGRTDTQYF.

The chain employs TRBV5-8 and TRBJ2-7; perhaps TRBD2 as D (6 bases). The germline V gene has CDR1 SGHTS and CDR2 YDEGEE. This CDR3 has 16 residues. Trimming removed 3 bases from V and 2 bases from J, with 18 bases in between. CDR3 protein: CASSSRGLPFPYEQYF. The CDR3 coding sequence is TGTGCCAGCAGCTCTAGGGGACTGCCCTTCCCCTACGAGCAGTACTTC.

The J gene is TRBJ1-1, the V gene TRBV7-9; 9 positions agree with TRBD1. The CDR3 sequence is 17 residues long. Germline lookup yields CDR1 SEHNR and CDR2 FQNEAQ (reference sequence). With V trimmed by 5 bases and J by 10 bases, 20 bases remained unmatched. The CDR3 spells CASSPPSGTGLLWGAFF. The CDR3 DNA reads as TGTGCCAGCAGCCCGCCATCAGGGACAGGGCTCCTCTGGGGAGCTTTCTTT.

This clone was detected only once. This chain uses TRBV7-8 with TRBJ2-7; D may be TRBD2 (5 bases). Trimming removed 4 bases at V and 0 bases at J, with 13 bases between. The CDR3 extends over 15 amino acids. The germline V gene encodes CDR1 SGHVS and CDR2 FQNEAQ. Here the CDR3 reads CASSSSLGISYEQYF. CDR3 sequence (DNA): TGTGCCAGCAGCTCCAGCCTCGGGATCTCCTACGAGCAGTACTTC.

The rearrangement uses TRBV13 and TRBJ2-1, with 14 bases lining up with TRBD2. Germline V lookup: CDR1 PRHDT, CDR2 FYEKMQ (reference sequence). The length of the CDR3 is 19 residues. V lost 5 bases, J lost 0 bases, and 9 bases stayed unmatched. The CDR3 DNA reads TGTGCCAGCAGCAACCCCTGGACTAGCGGGGGGAGCTCCTACAATGAGCAGTTCTTC. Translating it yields CASSNPWTSGGSSYNEQFF.

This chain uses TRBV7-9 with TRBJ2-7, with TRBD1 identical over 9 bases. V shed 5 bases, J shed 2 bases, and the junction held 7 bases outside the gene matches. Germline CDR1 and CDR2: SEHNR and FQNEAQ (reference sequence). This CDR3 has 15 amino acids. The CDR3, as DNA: TGTGCCAGCAGCGTGCTCCGGGACAGGGCCTACGAGCAGTACTTC. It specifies CASSVLRDRAYEQYF.

The CDR3: CASSLSSMAPNNEQFF. CDR3 DNA: TGTGCCAGCAGCCTTTCCTCTATGGCCCCCAACAATGAGCAGTTCTTC. V gene TRBV7-9 combines with J gene TRBJ2-1; the D is unclear. V was pared by 5 bases and J by 5 bases, with 19 bases between. Germline CDR1 reads SEHNR; CDR2 reads FQNEAQ (reference sequence). The CDR3 has 16 amino acids.

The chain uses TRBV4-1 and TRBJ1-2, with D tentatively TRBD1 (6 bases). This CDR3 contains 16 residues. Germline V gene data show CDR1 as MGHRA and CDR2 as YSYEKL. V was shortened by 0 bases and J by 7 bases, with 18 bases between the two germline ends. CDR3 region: CASSQDQGTYGGGYTF. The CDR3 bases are TGCGCCAGCAGCCAAGATCAGGGGACCTACGGCGGTGGCTACACCTTC.

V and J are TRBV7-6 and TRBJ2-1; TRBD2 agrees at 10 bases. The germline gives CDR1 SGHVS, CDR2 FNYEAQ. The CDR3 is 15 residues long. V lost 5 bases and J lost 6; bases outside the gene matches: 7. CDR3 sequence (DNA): TGTGCCAGCAGCCTATTGCTAGCGGGGGCCAATGAGCAGTTCTTC. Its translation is CASSLLLAGANEQFF.

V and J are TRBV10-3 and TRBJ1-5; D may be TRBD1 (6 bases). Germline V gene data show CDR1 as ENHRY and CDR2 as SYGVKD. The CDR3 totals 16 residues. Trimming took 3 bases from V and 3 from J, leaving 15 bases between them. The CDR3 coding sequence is TGTGCCATCAGTGACTCACAGGGAAGGTACAATCAGCCCCAGCATTTT. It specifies CAISDSQGRYNQPQHF.

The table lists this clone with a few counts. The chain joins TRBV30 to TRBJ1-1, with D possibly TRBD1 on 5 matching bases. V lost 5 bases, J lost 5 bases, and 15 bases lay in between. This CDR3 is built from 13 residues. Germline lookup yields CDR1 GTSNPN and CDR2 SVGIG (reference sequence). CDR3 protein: CAWYQGGWTEAFF. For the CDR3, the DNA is TGTGCCTGGTATCAGGGAGGGTGGACTGAAGCTTTCTTT.

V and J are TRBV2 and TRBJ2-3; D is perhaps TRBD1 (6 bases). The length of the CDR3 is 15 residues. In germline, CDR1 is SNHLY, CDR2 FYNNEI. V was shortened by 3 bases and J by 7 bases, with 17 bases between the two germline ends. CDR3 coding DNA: TGTGCCAGCAGTGATATGGCAGGGACACTGAATACGCAGTATTTT. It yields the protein CASSDMAGTLNTQYF.

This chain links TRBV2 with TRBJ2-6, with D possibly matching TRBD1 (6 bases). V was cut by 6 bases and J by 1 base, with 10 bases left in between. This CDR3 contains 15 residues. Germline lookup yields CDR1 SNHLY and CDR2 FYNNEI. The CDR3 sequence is CASSPGQSGANVLTF. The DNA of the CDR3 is TGTGCCAGCAGCCCAGGACAGTCTGGGGCCAACGTCCTGACTTTC.

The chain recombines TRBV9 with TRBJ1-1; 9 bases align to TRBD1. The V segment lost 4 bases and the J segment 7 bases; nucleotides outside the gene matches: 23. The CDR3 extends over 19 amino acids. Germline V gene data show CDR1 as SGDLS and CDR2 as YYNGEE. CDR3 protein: CASSFSSSVPRDRVDEAFF. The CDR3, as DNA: TGTGCCAGCAGCTTTAGTAGTAGTGTCCCCCGGGACAGGGTGGATGAAGCTTTCTTT.